This T cell receptor beta chain was identified in a study of yellow fever vaccine responses in identical twins. Study-wide results and caveats: Reported findings indicate that twins' vaccine T cell responses seemed partially convergent, partially personalized.

Concerning this clonotype itself: Its target is not known.

TCRdb redid the calling of the RT-PCR reads with MiXCR, one entry per CDR3 protein. The sample shows some 590 distinct CDR3 sequences, 70% of them seen only once. The TCR sequence derives from a female donor who received the yellow fever vaccine. This specimen was T cells from blood (PBMCs), unsorted or a sorted subset (not recorded which), taken before or after yellow fever vaccination (not recorded which).

The CDR3 region has the DNA TGTGCCAGCATACCCGGGGGCAGCTACGAGCAGTACTTC. Its protein is CASIPGGSYEQYF. This chain uses TRBV12-3 or TRBV12-4 with TRBJ2-7; D tentatively reads TRBD1 or TRBD2 (6 bases each). The V gene lost 7 bases and the J gene lost 3 bases, with 13 bases spanning the gap. The CDR3 loop spans 13 amino acids.